This TCR beta chain stems from a study of spatial heterogeneity in lung cancer. Findings and caveats of the study: Expanded tumor TCRs that were ubiquitous appeared in blood more at resection than follow-up.

This clonotype was counted ten times or more. Its antigen is still unknown. Time point indicated: sample taken at primary tumor resection. Without sorting, whole RNA was sequenced from tumor, nontumor lung or frozen PBMC. A total of approximately 70 untreated early-stage non-small cell lung cancer patients served as donors. Germline V gene lookup returns CDR1 SGHNT and CDR2 YYREEE (reference sequence). The CDR3 consists of 18 residues. The germline V and J ends were trimmed by 3 bases and 0 bases, with 21 bases remaining between them. TCRdb reprocessed the 5' RACE reads with MiXCR, giving one entry per CDR3 protein. The top ten hold over 12% of the sample, which has around 63,000 distinct CDR3 sequences, 8.4% seen once.

This TCR derives from a female donor with early-stage non-small cell lung cancer. V is TRBV5-4 and J is TRBJ1-2, with a weak D call TRBD1 (5 bases). The sample in question was PBMCs, obtained at surgery. In DNA, the CDR3 is TGTGCCAGCAGCTCTGGCATGGGGACGAAGGGCTCTAACTATGGCTACACCTTC. Translating it yields CASSSGMGTKGSNYGYTF.